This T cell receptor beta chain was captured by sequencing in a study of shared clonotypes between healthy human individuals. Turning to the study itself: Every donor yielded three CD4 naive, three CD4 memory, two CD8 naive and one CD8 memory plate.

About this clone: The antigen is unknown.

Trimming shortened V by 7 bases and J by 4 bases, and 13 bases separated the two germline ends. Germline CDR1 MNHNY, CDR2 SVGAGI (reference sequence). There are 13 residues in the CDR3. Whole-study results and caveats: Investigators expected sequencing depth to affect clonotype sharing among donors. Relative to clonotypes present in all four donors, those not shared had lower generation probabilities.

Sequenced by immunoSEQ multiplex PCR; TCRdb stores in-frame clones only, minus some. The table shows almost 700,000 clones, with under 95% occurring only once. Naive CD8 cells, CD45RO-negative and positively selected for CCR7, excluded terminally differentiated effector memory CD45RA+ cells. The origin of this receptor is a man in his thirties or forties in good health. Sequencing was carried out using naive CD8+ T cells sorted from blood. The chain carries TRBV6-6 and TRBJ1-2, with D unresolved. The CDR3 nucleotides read TGTGCCAGCAACTCGGGAGGTAGCTATGGCTACACCTTC. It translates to CASNSGGSYGYTF.